This T cell receptor beta chain came from a study of T cell responses to AZD1222 COVID-19 vaccine. TCRdb keeps only in-frame clones here, not all; method: immunoSEQ multiplex PCR. The top ten clones hold about 6.6% of a sample with 100,000 to 130,000 clones, roughly 90% of them seen once. The CDR3 runs 13 residues. Looked up from germline, CDR1 is SQVTM and CDR2 is ANQGSEA. Trimming shortened V by 3 bases and J by 2 bases, and 10 bases separated the two germline ends. Overall study results and limits: Compared with day 0, the breadth and depth of the Spike-specific TCR repertoire rose significantly after two doses of AZD1222. As reported, nearly half of all spike-specific TCRs target variant regions that are unmutated. White British people made up most donors, females outnumbered males, and clonal diversity was possibly underestimated.

This clone has just one count. Its antigen is unidentified. The input for sequencing was peripheral blood, taken on day 0 of AZD1222 vaccination. The chain links TRBV29-1 to TRBJ1-1; tentatively, D is TRBD1 (5 bases). The TCR comes from an adult in good health. In DNA, the CDR3 is TGCAGCGTTGAGGGGGGGTCAAACACTGAAGCTTTCTTT. This codes for CSVEGGSNTEAFF.